The 3 T cell receptor beta chains below were found in one sample sequenced in a study of CD8 T cells in Susac syndrome. Random-hexamer reverse transcription was applied to roughly 0.5 to 1 ug RNA. TCRdb reprocessed the immunoSEQ multiplex PCR reads via MiXCR and lists one record per CDR3 protein. Of about 23,000 distinct CDR3 sequences in the sample, around 93% were seen once. The source material was CD8+ T cells from PBMCs. The receptors were gathered from a human donor with Susac syndrome.

The chain is built from TRBV7-3 and TRBJ1-5, with D tentatively TRBD1 (6 bases). CDR3 length: 15 residues. Per the germline V gene, CDR1 is SGHTA and CDR2 is FQGTGA. Trimming took off 1 base at V and 2 bases at J, with 9 bases between the two ends. The CDR3 is CASSLISGGNQPQHF. CDR3 nucleotides: TGTGCCAGCAGCTTAATTTCAGGGGGCAATCAGCCCCAGCATTTT. Filled out from reference TRBV7-3 and TRBJ1-5, the complete variable domain reads GAGVSQTPSNKVTEKGKYVELRCDPISGHTALYWYRQSLGQGPEFLIYFQGTGAADDSGLPNDRFFAVRPEGSVSTLKIQRTERGDSAVYLCASSLISGGNQPQHFGDGTRLSIL.

V gene TRBV28 combines with J gene TRBJ1-2; D is undetermined. This CDR3 comprises 16 residues. In germline, CDR1 is MDHEN, CDR2 SYDVKM. Trimming stripped 7 bases from V and 8 bases from J, with 26 bases between. The CDR3 DNA sequence: TGTGCCAGCACCCCCCGGTCATGGGGTAGGTTCTGGGGCTACACCTTC. It encodes CASTPRSWGRFWGYTF.

The V gene is TRBV5-4, the J gene TRBJ2-5; D call uncertain. Trimming cost V 1 base and J 5 bases, with 15 bases left between them. This CDR3 is 15 amino acids long. The V gene's germline CDR1 is SGHNT and CDR2 YYREEE (reference sequence). Here the CDR3 DNA reads TGTGCCAGCAGCTTGAGCGTGTCAGCTCCCGAGACCCAGTACTTC. It translates to CASSLSVSAPETQYF. The full variable domain, its missing parts supplied by reference TRBV5-4 and TRBJ2-5, is ETGVTQSPTHLIKTRGQQVTLRCSSQSGHNTVSWYQQALGQGPQFIFQYYREEENGRGNFPPRFSGLQFPNYSSELNVNALELDDSALYLCASSLSVSAPETQYFGPGTRLLVL.